The 29 T cell receptor beta chains given below trace back to one sample, sequenced in a study of control samples from healthy donors and cancer patients (dated by TCRdb to about 2020). Library preparation used the immunoSEQ multiplex PCR assay. TCRdb provides this immuneACCESS table in a form limited to in-frame rearrangements. Some clones are lacking; in checked studies, under half of them reflect an unresolved V gene, and why the rest are absent is not known. This sample lists some 130,000 clones; 90% were detected once. The top ten hold 2% to 3% of the sample. The sequenced sample was blood. These TCRs come from a man aged 40-49 years in good health.

The chain couples TRBV11-3 to TRBJ2-2, with TRBD2 as a possible D gene (6 bases). The CDR3 totals 16 residues. CDR1 is SGHNT and CDR2 is YENEEA in the germline V gene. V lost 1 base, J lost 5 bases, and 14 bases lay in between. CDR3 in amino acids: CASSLVLGGRTGELFF. The CDR3 DNA follows: TGTGCCAGCAGCTTAGTATTGGGGGGAAGGACCGGGGAGCTGTTTTTT.

The table lists this clone with a count of one. CDR3 bases: TGTGCCAGCAGCCGGGGACCGGCGGCCAATTCGAACACTGAAGCTTTCTTT. This sequence encodes CASSRGPAANSNTEAFF. The chain couples TRBV3-1 (or the pseudogene TRBV3-2) to TRBJ1-1; TRBD1 is a possible D gene (5 bases). Germline assignment: CDR1 LGHDT and CDR2 YNNKEL (reference sequence). V lost 4 bases and J lost 1, with 19 bases in between. CDR3 length: 17 amino acids.

The V call is TRBV5-1, the J call TRBJ1-3; perhaps TRBD1 as D (6 bases). The CDR3 contains 14 residues. V was pared by 0 bases and J by 8 bases, with 12 bases between. Germline V CDR1 and CDR2: SGHRS, YFSETQ. CDR3 coding DNA: TGCGCCAGCAGCTTGGGGCAGGGGACGGACACCATATATTTT. It encodes CASSLGQGTDTIYF.

V and J are TRBV30 and TRBJ2-2; 11 nucleotides agree with TRBD2. The junction had 7 bases not matched to a gene; V was cut back by 2 bases and J by 8 bases. Germline-derived CDR1 and CDR2 are GTSNPN and SVGIG (reference sequence). The CDR3 sequence is 15 residues long. CDR3 nucleotide sequence: TGTGCCTGGAGTCAATGGGGACTAGCGGATGGGGAGCTGTTTTTT. Protein sequence: CAWSQWGLADGELFF.

The chain joins TRBV27 to TRBJ1-2, with D possibly TRBD1 on 6 matching bases. The germline CDR1 and CDR2 sequences are MNHEY and SMNVEV (reference sequence). The CDR3 is made up of 14 amino acids. Trimming left V 6 bases short and J 7 bases short, with 18 bases between. This chain's CDR3 is CASRPLVGGSGYTF. The CDR3 DNA reads TGTGCCAGCAGACCCTTAGTAGGGGGGTCTGGCTACACCTTC.

The chain combines TRBV15 with TRBJ1-4; the match to TRBD1 covers 7 bases. Germline trimming cut 3 bases from V and 4 bases from J; bases unmatched to any gene: 5. This CDR3 contains 15 residues. Germline V gene data show CDR1 as LNHNV and CDR2 as YYDKDF (reference sequence). CDR3 loop: CATSSLQGGNEKLFF. DNA of the CDR3: TGTGCCACCAGCAGTCTCCAGGGGGGTAATGAAAAACTGTTTTTT.

The chain employs TRBV9 and TRBJ2-1, with 9 bases that match TRBD2. The ends lost 0 bases at V and 0 bases at J; junction bases unmatched: 1. Looked up from germline, CDR1 is SGDLS and CDR2 is YYNGEE. This CDR3 has 16 amino acids. CDR3 sequence: CASSVGLADSYNEQFF. CDR3 sequence (DNA): TGTGCCAGCAGCGTAGGACTAGCGGACTCCTACAATGAGCAGTTCTTC.

The chain uses TRBV7-9 and TRBJ1-1, with D possibly matching TRBD1 (6 bases). This CDR3 has 14 residues. Trimming stripped 7 bases from V and 2 bases from J, with 14 bases between. The germline V gene has CDR1 SEHNR and CDR2 FQNEAQ (reference sequence). The DNA of the CDR3 is TGTGCCAGCACCAAGAACGGGGGCAACACTGAAGCTTTCTTT. Its protein product is CASTKNGGNTEAFF.

This clone was observed once. The genes are TRBV15 and TRBJ2-2; 10 bases are shared with TRBD1. Trimming cost V 5 bases and J 7 bases; bases outside gene matches: 7. Germline V gene lookup returns CDR1 LNHNV and CDR2 YYDKDF (reference sequence). The CDR3 length is 15 residues. CDR3 DNA: TGTGCCACCAGCGGGTGGACAGGGGGGGTCGGGGAGCTGTTTTTT. Translation: CATSGWTGGVGELFF. The whole variable domain, remainder taken from reference TRBV15 and TRBJ2-2, is DAMVIQNPRYQVTQFGKPVTLSCSQTLNHNVMYWYQQKSSQAPKLLFHYYDKDFNNEADTPDNFQSRRPNTSFCFLDIRSPGLGDTAMYLCATSGWTGGVGELFFGEGSRLTVL.

V usage is TRBV6-5 and J usage is TRBJ2-2, with a weak D call TRBD1 (5 bases). CDR1 and CDR2 from the germline V gene are MNHEY and SVGAGI. This CDR3 has 14 residues. V was shortened by 1 base and J by 7 bases, with 10 bases between the two germline ends. CDR3 residues: CASSYFDSNGELFF. CDR3 bases: TGTGCCAGCAGTTACTTTGACAGCAACGGGGAGCTGTTTTTT.

The genes are TRBV3-1 (or the pseudogene TRBV3-2) and TRBJ2-1; TRBD1 is a possible D gene (7 bases). CDR1 and CDR2 from the germline V gene are LGHDT and YNNKEL (reference sequence). The CDR3 length is 16 residues. V shed 0 bases and J shed 5 bases, with 14 bases lying between them. CDR3 nucleotides: TGTGCCAGCAGCCAAGAGGGCCAGGGGGGTCACAATGAGCAGTTCTTC. Protein: CASSQEGQGGHNEQFF.

This clone was seen only a few times. The rearrangement joins TRBV3-1 (or the pseudogene TRBV3-2) to TRBJ2-1, with 8 bases fitting TRBD2. The CDR3 spans 17 residues. V was clipped by 1 base and J by 4 bases; unmatched bases: 9. From germline, CDR1 is LGHDT and CDR2 YNNKEL (reference sequence). CDR3 sequence reads: CASSQVAGTRGYNEQFF. The CDR3, as DNA: TGTGCCAGCAGCCAAGTCGCCGGGACTAGAGGGTACAATGAGCAGTTCTTC.

The chain recombines TRBV5-1 with TRBJ1-4, with 9 bases that match TRBD1. The germline gives CDR1 SGHRS, CDR2 YFSETQ. The CDR3 has 15 amino acids. V was clipped by 5 bases and J by 8 bases; unmatched bases: 10. CDR3: CASRPGQGNWEKLFF. The CDR3 DNA follows: TGCGCCAGCAGACCCGGACAGGGGAATTGGGAAAAACTGTTTTTT.

This clone is a singleton in its sample. The chain combines TRBV9 with TRBJ2-7, with 8 bases lining up with TRBD2. J gave up 3 bases and V 0 bases, and 5 bases lay outside the gene matches. The CDR3 extends over 15 amino acids. Germline lookup yields CDR1 SGDLS and CDR2 YYNGEE. The CDR3 region has the DNA TGTGCCAGCAGCGTAGCGGGGGGGGACGGCTACGAGCAGTACTTC. This codes for CASSVAGGDGYEQYF.

The chain couples TRBV10-2 to TRBJ2-1; 12 bases line up with TRBD1. The CDR3 loop spans 13 amino acids. J was trimmed by 15 bases and V by 6 bases; bases with no gene match: 9. The germline V gene encodes CDR1 WSHSY and CDR2 SAAADI. CDR3 protein: CASSQWDRGLRFF. DNA for the CDR3: TGCGCCAGCAGCCAATGGGACAGGGGGCTACGGTTCTTC.

This clone was recorded a few times. The rearrangement joins TRBV3-1 (or the pseudogene TRBV3-2) to TRBJ2-1; perhaps TRBD2 as D (7 bases). The germline V gene has CDR1 LGHDT and CDR2 YNNKEL (reference sequence). Trimming took off 3 bases at V and 2 bases at J, with 17 bases between the two ends. This CDR3 region has 17 residues. In DNA form, the CDR3 reads TGTGCCAGCAGCCAGGGCGTTGGGGGGGGCCCCTACAATGAGCAGTTCTTC. Translation: CASSQGVGGGPYNEQFF.

The rearrangement links TRBV19 to TRBJ2-7; TRBD1 matches at 9 bases. V was pared by 3 bases and J by 2 bases, with 5 bases of the junction left unmatched. The length of the CDR3 is 15 residues. CDR1 and CDR2 (germline): LNHDA, SQIVND (reference sequence). CDR3 DNA: TGTGCCAGTAGTATGGGGACAGGGCCGACCTACGAGCAGTACTTC. It specifies CASSMGTGPTYEQYF.

The rearrangement joins TRBV10-2 to TRBJ1-1, with 8 bases aligning to TRBD1. This CDR3 contains 12 residues. Germline CDR1 WSHSY, CDR2 SAAADI. After removal of 2 bases from V and 11 bases from J, the junction contained 4 bases not matched to a gene. CDR3 in DNA: TGCGCCAGCAGTGAGGGCAGGGGGCATGCTTTCTTT. It codes for CASSEGRGHAFF.

The sample holds one count of this clone. The V call is TRBV19, the J call TRBJ2-1; weak D call: TRBD2 (7 bases). CDR3 length equals 14 residues. V lost 2 bases to trimming and J lost 9 bases, with 14 bases between them. CDR1 is LNHDA and CDR2 is SQIVND in the germline V gene (reference sequence). The CDR3 DNA is TGTGCCAGTAGTATAAGTGGGGGGGCGAGTGAGCAGTTCTTC. Protein: CASSISGGASEQFF.

The chain links TRBV5-8 to TRBJ1-5, with D perhaps matching TRBD1 (5 bases). This CDR3 spans 14 amino acids. Looked up from germline, CDR1 is SGHTS and CDR2 is YDEGEE. The V end lost 4 bases, the J end lost 5 bases, and 13 bases lay between the germline ends. The DNA of the CDR3 is TGTGCCAGCAGCCTGACAGTTTTATATCAGCCCCAGCATTTT. Protein product: CASSLTVLYQPQHF.

This sequence joins TRBV11-3 and TRBJ2-1; no definite D call. This CDR3 spans 13 amino acids. Between the trimmed V and J ends, which lost 4 bases and 4 bases, there was a span of 8 bases. The germline V gene has CDR1 SGHNT and CDR2 YENEEA. The CDR3 DNA reads as TGTGCCAGCAGCTCAGACTCGTACAATGAGCAGTTCTTC. Encoded protein: CASSSDSYNEQFF.

The chain has TRBV27 and TRBJ2-5, with D possibly called TRBD1 or TRBD2 (5 bases each). There are 14 residues in the CDR3. Germline V gene sequence: CDR1 MNHEY, CDR2 SMNVEV (reference sequence). Trimming shortened V by 5 bases and J by 7 bases, and 17 bases separated the two germline ends. The chain's CDR3 is CASSPFSARGTQYF. The CDR3 DNA sequence: TGTGCCAGCAGTCCTTTCTCGGCGAGGGGGACCCAGTACTTC.

V is TRBV5-5 and J is TRBJ1-1, with D hard to call. The V gene's germline CDR1 is SGHKS and CDR2 YYEKEE (reference sequence). Trimming left V 2 bases short and J 1 base short, with 6 bases between. CDR3 length equals 13 residues. The CDR3 loop reads CASSFDTNTEAFF. As DNA, the CDR3 is TGTGCCAGCAGCTTTGATACGAACACTGAAGCTTTCTTT.

The chain combines TRBV6-6 with TRBJ1-5; 8 bases align to TRBD1. CDR3 length equals 16 residues. CDR1 and CDR2 (germline): MNHNY, SVGAGI (reference sequence). After removal of 2 bases from V and 6 bases from J, the junction contained 9 bases not matched to a gene. The CDR3 here is CASSYLNAGGGQPQHF. The CDR3, as DNA: TGTGCCAGCAGTTACCTTAATGCAGGGGGCGGTCAGCCCCAGCATTTT.

This CDR3 reads CASGLGVQNTEAFF. CDR3 nucleotide sequence: TGTGCTAGTGGTTTGGGGGTACAGAACACTGAAGCTTTCTTT. The chain has TRBV12-5 and TRBJ1-1; D is undetermined. CDR1 and CDR2 (germline): LGHNT, FRNRAP. V lost 1 base to trimming and J lost 1 base, with 7 bases between them. The length of the CDR3 is 14 residues.

This clone showed up just a few times. The chain recombines TRBV5-6 with TRBJ1-5, with a possible D match to TRBD1 (6 bases). Germline loops: CDR1 SGHDT, CDR2 YYEEEE. The CDR3 runs 14 residues. The V gene lost 2 bases and the J gene lost 4 bases, with 10 bases spanning the gap. The CDR3 DNA is TGTGCCAGCAGCTTACAGGGTGGAAATCAGCCCCAGCATTTT. This gives the protein CASSLQGGNQPQHF. The full variable domain, completed using reference TRBV5-6 and TRBJ1-5, is DAGVTQSPTHLIKTRGQQVTLRCSPKSGHDTVSWYQQALGQGPQFIFQYYEEEERQRGNFPDRFSGHQFPNYSSELNVNALLLGDSALYLCASSLQGGNQPQHFGDGTRLSIL.

J is TRBJ2-7 and V is TRBV5-1, with a possible D match to TRBD2 (5 bases). This CDR3 comprises 14 residues. CDR1 SGHRS and CDR2 YFSETQ come from the germline V gene. V dropped 0 bases and J dropped 2 bases, with 9 bases sitting between them. CDR3 nucleotides: TGCGCCAGCAGCTTGGGTGGAGGTACCTACGAGCAGTACTTC. Translated: CASSLGGGTYEQYF. Full variable domain (outside the CDR3, taken from reference TRBV5-1 and TRBJ2-7): KAGVTQTPRYLIKTRGQQVTLSCSPISGHRSVSWYQQTPGQGLQFLFEYFSETQRNKGNFPGRFSGRQFSNSRSEMNVSTLELGDSALYLCASSLGGGTYEQYFGPGTRLTVT.

This clone was found a few times. This chain uses TRBV30 with TRBJ1-1; D perhaps matches TRBD1 (5 bases). Germline assignment: CDR1 GTSNPN and CDR2 SVGIG (reference sequence). CDR3 length: 12 residues. The V end was cut by 2 bases, the J end by 7 bases, with 11 bases between. In DNA form, the CDR3 reads TGTGCCTGGAGTATAGGGGAACTTGAAGCTTTCTTT. Its protein product is CAWSIGELEAFF.

This rearrangement joins TRBV7-2 to TRBJ1-1, with D perhaps TRBD1 (5 bases). CDR1 is SGHTA, CDR2 FQGNSA, per germline. The CDR3 extends over 12 amino acids. V lost 5 bases to trimming and J lost 1 base, with 5 bases between them. In nucleotides, the CDR3 is TGTGCCAGCAGCAGGGGGAACACTGAAGCTTTCTTT. This encodes CASSRGNTEAFF.